This T cell receptor beta chain was captured in a study of T cells in Graves' hyperthyroidism and ophthalmopathy. For the diagnoses, clinical symptoms, serum thyroxine and TRAb, thyroid ultrasound and orbital computed tomography were used. Turning to this clonotype: Its specificity is not known.

CDR3 length: 16 residues. V dropped 5 bases and J dropped 0; count of bases not matched to a gene: 7. The V gene's germline CDR1 is MNHNS and CDR2 SASEGT. The study, taken as a whole, reports: Most thyroid clonotypes expanded above 0.001 appeared in blood too. The authors' 13 V-J model separated ophthalmopathy from stable hyperthyroidism.

It was RNA transcripts that yielded the amplified TCR beta CDR3 regions. In the first-round RT-PCR of the TCR CDR3, the HTBI primer set was used. MiXCR, applied by TCRdb to the multiplex PCR reads, yields one record per CDR3 protein. The profile shows about 500,000 distinct CDR3 sequences, over 15% of them singletons. The receptor was isolated from a woman younger than 30 with Graves' hyperthyroidism. The chain carries TRBV6-1 and TRBJ2-7; 10 bases agree with TRBD2. The material sequenced was blood. The CDR3 region is CASSRVAGGTSYEQYF. As DNA, the CDR3 is TGTGCCAGCAGTCGCGTAGCGGGAGGTACCTCCTACGAGCAGTACTTC.